This T cell receptor beta chain was sequenced during a study of identical twins. TCRdb independently ran MiXCR on the 5' RACE reads; one entry per CDR3 protein. The sample yields 500,000 or so distinct CDR3 sequences, around 15% seen once. Germline assignment: CDR1 MNHEY and CDR2 SVGAGI. The CDR3 has 11 amino acids. V was cut by 8 bases and J by 7 bases, with 8 bases left in between. This clonotype was seen ten or more times. The same specimen was also included in a second study, on yellow fever vaccine responses in identical twins.

The specimen was CD4+ T cells sorted from blood. The sequence was collected from a woman aged 18-29 years in good health. The J gene is TRBJ2-2, the V gene TRBV6-5, with D unresolved. CDR3 loop: CASGTVGELFF. The CDR3 DNA sequence: TGTGCCAGCGGAACAGTCGGGGAGCTGTTTTTT.